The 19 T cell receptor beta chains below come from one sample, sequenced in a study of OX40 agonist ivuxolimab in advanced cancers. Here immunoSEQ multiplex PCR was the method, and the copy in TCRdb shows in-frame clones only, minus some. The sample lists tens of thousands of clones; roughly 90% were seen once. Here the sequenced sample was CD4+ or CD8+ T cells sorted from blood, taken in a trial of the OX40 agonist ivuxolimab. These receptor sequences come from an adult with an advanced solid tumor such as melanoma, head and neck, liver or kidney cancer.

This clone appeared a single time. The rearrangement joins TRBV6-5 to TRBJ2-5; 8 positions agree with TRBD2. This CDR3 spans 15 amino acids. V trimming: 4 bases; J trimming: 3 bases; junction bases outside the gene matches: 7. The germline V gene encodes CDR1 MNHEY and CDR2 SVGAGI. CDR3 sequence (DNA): TGTGCCAGCAGTTCCACCGGGACTAGAAAAGAGACCCAGTACTTC. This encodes CASSSTGTRKETQYF.

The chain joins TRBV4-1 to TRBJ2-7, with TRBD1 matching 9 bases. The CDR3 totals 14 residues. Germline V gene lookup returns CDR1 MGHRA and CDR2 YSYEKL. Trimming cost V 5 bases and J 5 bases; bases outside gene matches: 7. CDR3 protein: CASSKWDRAHEQYF. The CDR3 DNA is TGCGCCAGCAGCAAATGGGACAGGGCCCACGAGCAGTACTTC.

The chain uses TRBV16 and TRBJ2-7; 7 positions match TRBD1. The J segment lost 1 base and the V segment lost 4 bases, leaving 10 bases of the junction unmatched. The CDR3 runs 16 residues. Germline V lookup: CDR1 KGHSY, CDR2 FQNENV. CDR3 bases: TGTGCCAGCAGCCGAACAGTTGGGACAGCGTCCTACGAGCAGTACTTC. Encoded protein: CASSRTVGTASYEQYF.

The CDR3 coding sequence is TGTGCCAGCTACTGGGCCGGGGCTAGCGGAGAGACCCAGTACTTC. Translated, it gives CASYWAGASGETQYF. The rearrangement links TRBV5-4 to TRBJ2-5, with 7 bases matching TRBD2. Trimming at V came to 7 bases and at J to 4 bases, leaving 13 bases not matched to a gene. This CDR3 is 15 amino acids long. CDR1 SGHNT and CDR2 YYREEE come from the germline V gene (reference sequence).

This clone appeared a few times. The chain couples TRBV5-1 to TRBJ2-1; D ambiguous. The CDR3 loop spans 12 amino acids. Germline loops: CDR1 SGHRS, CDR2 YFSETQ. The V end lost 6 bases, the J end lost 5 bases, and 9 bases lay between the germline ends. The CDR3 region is CASKRNDNEQFF. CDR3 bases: TGCGCCAGCAAACGGAACGACAATGAGCAGTTCTTC.

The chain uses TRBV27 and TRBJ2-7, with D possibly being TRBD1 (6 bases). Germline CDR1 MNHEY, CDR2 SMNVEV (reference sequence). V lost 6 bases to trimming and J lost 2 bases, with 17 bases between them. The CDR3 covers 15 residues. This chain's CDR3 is CASSTLGGVPYEQYF. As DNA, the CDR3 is TGTGCCAGCAGCACCCTTGGGGGCGTGCCCTACGAGCAGTACTTC.

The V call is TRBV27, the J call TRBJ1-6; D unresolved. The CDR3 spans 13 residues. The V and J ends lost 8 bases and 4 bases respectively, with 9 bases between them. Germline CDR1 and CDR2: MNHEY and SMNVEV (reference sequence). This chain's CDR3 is CASAMGYNSPLHF. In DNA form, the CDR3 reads TGTGCCAGCGCAATGGGTTATAATTCACCCCTCCACTTT.

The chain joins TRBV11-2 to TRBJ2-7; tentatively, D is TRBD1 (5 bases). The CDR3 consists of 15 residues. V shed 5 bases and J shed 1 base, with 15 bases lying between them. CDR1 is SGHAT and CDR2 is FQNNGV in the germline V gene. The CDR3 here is CASSRDSISSYEQYF. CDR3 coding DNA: TGTGCCAGCAGCCGTGACAGTATCTCTTCCTACGAGCAGTACTTC.

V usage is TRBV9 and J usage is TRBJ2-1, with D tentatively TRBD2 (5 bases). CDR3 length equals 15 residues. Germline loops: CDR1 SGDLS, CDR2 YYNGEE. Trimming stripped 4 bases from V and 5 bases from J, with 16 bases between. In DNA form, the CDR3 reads TGTGCCAGCAGCCGCAGCCCAAGCGGCCACAATGAGCAGTTCTTC. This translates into CASSRSPSGHNEQFF. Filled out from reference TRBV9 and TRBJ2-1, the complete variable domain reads DSGVTQTPKHLITATGQRVTLRCSPRSGDLSVYWYQQSLDQGLQFLIQYYNGEERAKGNILERFSAQQFPDLHSELNLSSLELGDSALYFCASSRSPSGHNEQFFGPGTRLTVL.

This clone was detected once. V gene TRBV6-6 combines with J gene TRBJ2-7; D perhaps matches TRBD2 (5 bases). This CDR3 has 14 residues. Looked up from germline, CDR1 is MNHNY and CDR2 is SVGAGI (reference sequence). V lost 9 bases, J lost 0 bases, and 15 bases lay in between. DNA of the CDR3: TGTGCCAGTACCTCGGGCGGAGGCTCCTACGAGCAGTACTTC. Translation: CASTSGGGSYEQYF.

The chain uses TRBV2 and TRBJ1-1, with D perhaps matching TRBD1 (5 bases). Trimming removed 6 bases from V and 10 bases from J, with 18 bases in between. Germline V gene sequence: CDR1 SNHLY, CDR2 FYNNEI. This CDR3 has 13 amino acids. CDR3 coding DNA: TGTGCCAGCAGCTCCCAGGGACGCGGGGTAGCTTTCTTT. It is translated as CASSSQGRGVAFF.

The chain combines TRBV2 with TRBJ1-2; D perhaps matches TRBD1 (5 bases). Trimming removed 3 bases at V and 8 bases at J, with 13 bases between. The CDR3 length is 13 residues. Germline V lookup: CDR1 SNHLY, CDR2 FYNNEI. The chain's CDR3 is CASSEGTPGGYTF. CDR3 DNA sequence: TGTGCCAGCAGTGAGGGGACGCCTGGGGGCTACACCTTC. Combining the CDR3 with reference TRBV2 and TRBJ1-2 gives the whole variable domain EPEVTQTPSHQVTQMGQEVILRCVPISNHLYFYWYRQILGQKVEFLVSFYNNEISEKSEIFDDQFSVERPDGSNFTLKIRSTKLEDSAMYFCASSEGTPGGYTFGSGTRLTVV.

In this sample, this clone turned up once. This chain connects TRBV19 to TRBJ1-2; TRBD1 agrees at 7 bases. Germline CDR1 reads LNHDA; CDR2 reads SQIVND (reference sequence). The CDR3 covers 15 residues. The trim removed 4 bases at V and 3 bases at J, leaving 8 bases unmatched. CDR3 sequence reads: CASSTEGGQHYGYTF. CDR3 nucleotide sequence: TGTGCCAGTAGTACCGAGGGGGGACAGCACTATGGCTACACCTTC.

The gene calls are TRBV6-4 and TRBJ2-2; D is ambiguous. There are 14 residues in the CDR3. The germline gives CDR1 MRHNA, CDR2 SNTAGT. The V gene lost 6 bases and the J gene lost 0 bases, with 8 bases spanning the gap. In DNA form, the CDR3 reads TGTGCCAGCAGCGAACGAGCGAACACCGGGGAGCTGTTTTTT. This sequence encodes CASSERANTGELFF.

Written as DNA, the CDR3 is TGTGCCAGCTCGCACCCTAGCGGGAGTTCATCCGGGGAGCTGTTTTTT. It codes for CASSHPSGSSSGELFF. The chain uses TRBV28 and TRBJ2-2; 10 bases fit TRBD2. Germline trimming cut 8 bases from V and 6 bases from J; bases unmatched to any gene: 12. Germline CDR1 and CDR2: MDHEN and SYDVKM. The CDR3 is made up of 16 amino acids.

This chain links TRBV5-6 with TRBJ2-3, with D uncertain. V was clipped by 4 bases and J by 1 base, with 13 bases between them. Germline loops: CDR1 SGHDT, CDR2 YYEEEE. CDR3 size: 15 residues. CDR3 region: CASSLRQTGTDTQYF. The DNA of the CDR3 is TGTGCCAGCAGCCTCAGACAAACAGGCACAGATACGCAGTATTTT.

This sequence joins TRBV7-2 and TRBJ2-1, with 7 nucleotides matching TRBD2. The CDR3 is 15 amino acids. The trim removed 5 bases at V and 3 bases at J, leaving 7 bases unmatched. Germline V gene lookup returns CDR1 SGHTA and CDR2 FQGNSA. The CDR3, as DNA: TGTGCCAGCAGCCCCGGACTAGATTACTACAATGAGCAGTTCTTC. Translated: CASSPGLDYYNEQFF.

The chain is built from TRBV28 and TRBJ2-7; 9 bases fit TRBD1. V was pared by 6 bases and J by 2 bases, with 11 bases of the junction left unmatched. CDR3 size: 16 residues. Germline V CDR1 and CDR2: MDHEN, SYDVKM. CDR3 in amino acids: CASRGPGQGQTYEQYF. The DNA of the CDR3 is TGTGCCAGCAGGGGGCCGGGACAGGGACAAACCTACGAGCAGTACTTC.

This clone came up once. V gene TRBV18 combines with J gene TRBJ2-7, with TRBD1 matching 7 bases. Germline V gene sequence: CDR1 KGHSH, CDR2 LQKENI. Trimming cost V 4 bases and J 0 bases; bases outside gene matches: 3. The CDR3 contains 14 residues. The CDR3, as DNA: TGTGCCAGCTCACGAAGGGACAGCTCCTACGAGCAGTACTTC. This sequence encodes CASSRRDSSYEQYF.